The entry below gives a single TCR beta chain sequence along with its context. The CDR3 totals 17 residues. Trimming stripped 3 bases from V and 1 base from J, with 18 bases between. Germline V gene lookup returns CDR1 KGHSH and CDR2 LQKENI. This entry belongs to a study of blood T cell repertoires in COVID-19. Study details: Both acute and convalescent COVID-19 samples were obtained from the United States, Italy and Spain. PBMCs, B-cell-depleted T cells, or T cells were the source of the cDNA or gDNA that made up the material.

Authors' processing steps: Amplification with reference gene primers provided the estimates of nucleated cell counts. The method was immunoSEQ multiplex PCR; TCRdb's version includes in-frame clones alone and lacks a portion of them. The DNA gave D and trimming, while V, J and clone size come from that table. Altogether around 100,000 clones are present, over 75% being singletons, with the ten largest covering around 4.5%. The rearrangement links TRBV18 to TRBJ1-1, with unresolved D. The sequenced sample was peripheral blood. The source of this sequence is a woman older than 75 with acute or convalescent COVID-19. CDR3 protein: CASSPAFPYLGNTEAFF. Here the CDR3 DNA reads TGTGCCAGCTCACCCGCGTTCCCGTACCTCGGGAACACTGAAGCTTTCTTT.